This T cell receptor (beta chain) was recorded in a study of blood T cell repertoires in COVID-19. Study information: The analysed material was cDNA or gDNA that came from T cells, B-cell-depleted T cells, or PBMCs.

Sequencing used immunoSEQ multiplex PCR; TCRdb keeps in-frame clones, though not all of them. The table records around 300,000 clones, around nine tenths of them present only once. J lost 5 bases, V lost 2 bases, and 1 base had no gene match. Germline lookup yields CDR1 LGHDT and CDR2 YNNKEL (reference sequence). CDR3 length: 14 amino acids. Among Cohort 3 donors, those recovered had two negative PCRs, clearance, or symptom resolution. The sample consisted of PBMCs or T cells enriched from blood (not recorded which). This TCR was recovered from a man younger than 45 who had recovered from COVID-19. The V call is TRBV3-1 (or the pseudogene TRBV3-2), the J call TRBJ2-5, with 11 bases lining up with TRBD2. CDR3 coding DNA: TGTGCCAGCAGCCAAACTAGCGGGGGCGAGACCCAGTACTTC. Amino acid sequence: CASSQTSGGETQYF.